Ten or more counts support the clone carrying this T cell receptor beta chain. The antigen remains unidentified. The data are from a study of shared clonotypes between healthy human individuals. At deep level, the assay was performed. Around 30,000 T cell genomes, or approximately 190 ng DNA, went into the sorted-subset replicate PCRs. Only in-frame clones appear in the TCRdb table, and some are missing; sequencing was by immunoSEQ multiplex PCR. The top ten clones hold around 10% of a sample with 200,000 to 250,000 clones, 50% to 75% of them seen once. Study results and caveats: Compared with memory subsets, naive subsets generally had larger estimated richness. A handful of donors had about 5% of their naive CD4 clonotypes in common.

The V end lost 2 bases, the J end lost 0 bases, and 19 bases lay between the germline ends. This CDR3 contains 17 residues. CDR1 is GTSNPN and CDR2 is SVGIG in the germline V gene (reference sequence). The receptor was isolated from a man aged 25 to 40 in good health. The chain recombines TRBV30 with TRBJ2-5; D possibly corresponds to TRBD1 (5 bases). Sequencing input: memory CD4+ T cells sorted from blood. Subset: CD45RA-negative fraction. CDR3 amino acids: CAWSKYRRQTYQETQYF. CDR3 in DNA: TGTGCCTGGAGTAAGTACCGGAGACAGACGTACCAAGAGACCCAGTACTTC.